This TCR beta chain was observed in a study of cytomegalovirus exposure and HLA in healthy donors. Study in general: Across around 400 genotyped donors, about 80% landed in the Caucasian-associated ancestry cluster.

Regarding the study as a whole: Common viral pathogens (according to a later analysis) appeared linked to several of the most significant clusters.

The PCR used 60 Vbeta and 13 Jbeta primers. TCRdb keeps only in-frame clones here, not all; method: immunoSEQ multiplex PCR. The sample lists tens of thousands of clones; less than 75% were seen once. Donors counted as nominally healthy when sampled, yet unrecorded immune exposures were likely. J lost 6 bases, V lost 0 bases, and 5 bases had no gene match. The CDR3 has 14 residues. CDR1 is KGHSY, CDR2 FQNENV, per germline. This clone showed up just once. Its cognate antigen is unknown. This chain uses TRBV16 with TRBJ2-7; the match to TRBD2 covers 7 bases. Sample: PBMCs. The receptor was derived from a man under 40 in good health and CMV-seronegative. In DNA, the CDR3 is TGTGCCAGCAGCCAATCGGCGGGAGAGGGCGAGCAGTACTTC. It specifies CASSQSAGEGEQYF.